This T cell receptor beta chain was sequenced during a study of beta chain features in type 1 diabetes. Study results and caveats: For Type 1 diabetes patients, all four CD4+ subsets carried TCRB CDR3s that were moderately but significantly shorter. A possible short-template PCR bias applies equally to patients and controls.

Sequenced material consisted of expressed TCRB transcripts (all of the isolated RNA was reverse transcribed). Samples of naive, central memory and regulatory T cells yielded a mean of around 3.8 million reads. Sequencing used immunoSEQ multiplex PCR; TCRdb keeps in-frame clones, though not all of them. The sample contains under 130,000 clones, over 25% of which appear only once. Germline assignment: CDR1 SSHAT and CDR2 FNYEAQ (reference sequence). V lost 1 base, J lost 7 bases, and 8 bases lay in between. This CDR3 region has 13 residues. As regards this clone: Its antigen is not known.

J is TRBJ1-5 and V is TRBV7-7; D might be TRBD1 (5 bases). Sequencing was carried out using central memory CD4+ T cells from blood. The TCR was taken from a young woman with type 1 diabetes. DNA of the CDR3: TGTGCCAGCAGCTTAGACAGGTACCAGCCCCAGCATTTT. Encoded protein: CASSLDRYQPQHF.